The 6 T cell receptor beta chains in this list originate from one sample, sequenced in a study of technical replicates of blood from a handful of donors. The data were produced by immunoSEQ multiplex PCR, yet TCRdb's version contains in-frame clones alone and is incomplete. This table holds 77,000 or so clones, approximately 92% found once. The specimen sequenced was T cells isolated from PBMCs. These receptor sequences come from a human donor in good health.

The count of this clone is one. The junction differs from germline at one of its ends, possibly a read error. CDR3 in DNA: TGTGCCAGCAGTTTAGCCGTAGAATCCTTCGAGCAGTACTTC. As protein: CASSLAVESFEQYF. This chain uses TRBV27 with TRBJ2-7; no reliable D call. The CDR3 runs to 14 residues. CDR1 is MNHEY and CDR2 is SMNVEV in the germline V gene (reference sequence).

CDR3 amino acids: CAINRGDQETQYF. The CDR3 DNA reads TGTGCCATCAACAGGGGGGACCAAGAGACCCAGTACTTC. The genes are TRBV10-3 and TRBJ2-5, with 8 bases fitting TRBD1. Germline V CDR1 and CDR2: ENHRY, SYGVKD. The ends lost 7 bases at V and 0 bases at J; junction bases unmatched: 1. The CDR3 covers 13 residues.

The chain employs TRBV10-3 and TRBJ1-2, with a tentative D call TRBD1 (6 bases). Trimming shortened V by 0 bases and J by 4 bases, and 12 bases separated the two germline ends. This CDR3 region has 15 residues. Germline CDR1 is ENHRY and CDR2 is SYGVKD. In DNA form, the CDR3 reads TGTGCCATCAGTGAGTCTTCGGGGGGCGCCTATGGCTACACCTTC. Translated, it gives CAISESSGGAYGYTF.

This clone was detected once. The chain combines TRBV5-6 with TRBJ1-2; TRBD1 agrees at 9 bases. J gave up 8 bases and V 4 bases, and 12 bases lay outside the gene matches. The CDR3 is made up of 15 amino acids. Germline V gene sequence: CDR1 SGHDT, CDR2 YYEEEE. CDR3 coding DNA: TGTGCCAGCAGCCCCCCATCCGGGACAGGGAGCGGCTACACCTTC. Translated, it gives CASSPPSGTGSGYTF.

The chain employs TRBV4-2 and TRBJ2-2, with 13 nucleotides matching TRBD2. The CDR3 is made up of 15 amino acids. V shed 6 bases, J shed 6 bases, and the junction held 4 bases outside the gene matches. CDR1 LGHNA and CDR2 YNFKEQ come from the germline V gene. For the CDR3, the DNA is TGTGCCAGCAGGGGACTAGCGGGATCCCCCGGGGAGCTGTTTTTT. Its protein product is CASRGLAGSPGELFF.

CDR3 DNA: TGCGCCAGCAGCCAAGGGACTAGCTCTTATGAGCAGTTCTTC. Translating it yields CASSQGTSSYEQFF. The rearrangement joins TRBV4-1 to TRBJ2-1, with TRBD2 identical over 8 bases. The junction had 4 bases not matched to a gene; V was cut back by 1 base and J by 8 bases. CDR3 size: 14 residues. CDR1 is MGHRA, CDR2 YSYEKL, per germline.